These 10 T cell receptor beta chains were all obtained from the same sample, sequenced in a study of shared clonotypes between healthy human individuals. The protocol was immunoSEQ multiplex PCR, while the TCRdb copy is restricted to in-frame clones and leaves out a portion. The sample includes a few hundred thousand clones, 74% of them seen just once. Sequenced sample: memory CD4+ T cells sorted from blood. Indicated subset: CD45RA-negative fraction. The receptor set was obtained from a man aged 30 to 39 in good health.

The chain employs TRBV5-1 and TRBJ2-7; 8 nucleotides agree with TRBD2. This CDR3 comprises 16 residues. With V trimmed by 4 bases and J by 1 base, 10 bases remained unmatched. The germline V gene has CDR1 SGHRS and CDR2 YFSETQ. DNA of the CDR3: TGCGCCAGCAGCCAGACTAGCGCGACACCATCCTACGAGCAGTACTTC. This encodes CASSQTSATPSYEQYF.

V usage is TRBV18 and J usage is TRBJ1-1, with 11 positions matching TRBD1. The V gene's germline CDR1 is KGHSH and CDR2 LQKENI. Unmatched junction bases numbered 8, after V lost 4 bases and J lost 1 base. The CDR3 length is 17 residues. The chain's CDR3 is CASSQRTGGAGNTEAFF. DNA of the CDR3: TGTGCCAGCTCACAAAGGACAGGGGGCGCGGGGAACACTGAAGCTTTCTTT.

The chain combines TRBV5-1 with TRBJ2-5, with D maybe TRBD1 (6 bases). This CDR3 region has 16 residues. Trimming removed 4 bases at V and 3 bases at J, with 19 bases between. CDR1 and CDR2 from the germline V gene are SGHRS and YFSETQ. CDR3 in amino acids: CASSHRTTGAKETQYF. DNA of the CDR3: TGCGCCAGCAGCCACAGAACGACAGGAGCCAAAGAGACCCAGTACTTC.

The J gene is TRBJ2-7, the V gene TRBV28, with a possible D match to TRBD2 (6 bases). The CDR3 sequence is 14 residues long. With 5 bases removed from V and 2 bases from J, the gap between germline ends came to 13 bases. From germline, CDR1 is MDHEN and CDR2 SYDVKM. DNA of the CDR3: TGTGCCAGCAGTAGCGGGTCCCTGACCTACGAGCAGTACTTC. Translation gives CASSSGSLTYEQYF.

The rearrangement joins TRBV18 to TRBJ1-4; D gene uncertain. CDR3 length: 15 amino acids. Trimming shortened V by 0 bases and J by 0 bases, and 5 bases separated the two germline ends. From germline, CDR1 is KGHSH and CDR2 LQKENI. The CDR3 region has the DNA TGTGCCAGCTCACCACCCTCCTCAACTAATGAAAAACTGTTTTTT. It codes for CASSPPSSTNEKLFF. Full variable domain (outside the CDR3, taken from reference TRBV18 and TRBJ1-4): NAGVMQNPRHLVRRRGQEARLRCSPMKGHSHVYWYRQLPEEGLKFMVYLQKENIIDESGMPKERFSAEFPKEGPSILRIQQVVRGDSAAYFCASSPPSSTNEKLFFGSGTQLSVL.

In nucleotides, the CDR3 is TGTGCCTGGAGTGCCGCAGCGGGAGGGCGTTACAATGAGCAGTTCTTC. Its protein is CAWSAAAGGRYNEQFF. The chain recombines TRBV30 with TRBJ2-1; 10 bases align to TRBD2. After removal of 1 base from V and 4 bases from J, the junction contained 7 bases not matched to a gene. The CDR3 totals 16 residues. Germline CDR1 is GTSNPN and CDR2 is SVGIG (reference sequence).

The chain couples TRBV27 to TRBJ2-7; 7 bases line up with TRBD2. CDR3 length: 16 amino acids. Germline V gene data show CDR1 as MNHEY and CDR2 as SMNVEV (reference sequence). The V segment lost 1 base and the J segment 4 bases; nucleotides outside the gene matches: 10. CDR3 loop: CASSLFWGGSQYEQYF. The CDR3 DNA reads TGTGCCAGCAGTTTATTCTGGGGCGGGAGCCAATACGAGCAGTACTTC.

The chain recombines TRBV5-4 with TRBJ2-3; tentatively, D is TRBD2 (6 bases). Germline loops: CDR1 SGHNT, CDR2 YYREEE (reference sequence). The V end was cut by 4 bases, the J end by 8 bases, with 26 bases between. This CDR3 spans 17 amino acids. The CDR3 DNA sequence: TGTGCCAGCAGCCCTCCTGGGACTGCCTTCGGTTTCGGTACGCAGTATTTT. It translates to CASSPPGTAFGFGTQYF.

The sample holds many counts of this clone. The chain carries TRBV18 and TRBJ2-3; 7 bases fit TRBD1. The V gene end was trimmed by 4 bases and the J gene end by 6 bases; junction bases not matched to a gene: 10. This CDR3 contains 15 residues. CDR1 KGHSH and CDR2 LQKENI come from the germline V gene. CDR3 sequence reads: CASSQSTGHLDTQYF. The CDR3 DNA sequence: TGTGCCAGCTCACAATCGACAGGGCATTTGGATACGCAGTATTTT.

This sequence joins TRBV7-8 and TRBJ2-5, with D perhaps TRBD1 or TRBD2 (6 bases each). The germline CDR1 and CDR2 sequences are SGHVS and FQNEAQ. The V gene lost 5 bases and the J gene lost 3 bases, with 13 bases spanning the gap. This CDR3 is 14 amino acids long. CDR3 amino acids: CASSVRGLKETQYF. The CDR3 bases are TGTGCCAGCAGCGTCAGGGGACTCAAAGAGACCCAGTACTTC.